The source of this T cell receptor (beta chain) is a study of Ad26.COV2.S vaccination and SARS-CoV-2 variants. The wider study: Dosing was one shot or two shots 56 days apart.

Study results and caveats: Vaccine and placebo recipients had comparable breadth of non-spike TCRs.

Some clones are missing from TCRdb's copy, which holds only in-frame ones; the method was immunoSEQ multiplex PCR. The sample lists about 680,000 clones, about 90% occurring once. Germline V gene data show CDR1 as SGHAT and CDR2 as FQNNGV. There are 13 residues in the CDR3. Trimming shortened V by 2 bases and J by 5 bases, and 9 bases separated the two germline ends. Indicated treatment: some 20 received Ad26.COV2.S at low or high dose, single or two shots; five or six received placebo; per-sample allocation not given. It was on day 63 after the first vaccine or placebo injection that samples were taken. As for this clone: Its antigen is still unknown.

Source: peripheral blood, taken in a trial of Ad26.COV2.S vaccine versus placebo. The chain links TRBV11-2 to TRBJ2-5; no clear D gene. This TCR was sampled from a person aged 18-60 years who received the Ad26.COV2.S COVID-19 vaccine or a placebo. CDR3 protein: CASSLYQRETQYF. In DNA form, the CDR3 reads TGTGCCAGCAGCTTATATCAAAGGGAGACCCAGTACTTC.